Listed here is a single T cell receptor beta chain. Its specificity is not known. Next came a second PCR, run for about 7 to 12 cycles, which used a sample-barcoded 5' primer along with a J-beta primer mix. TCRdb reanalysed the 5' RACE reads using MiXCR and keeps one entry per CDR3 protein. The table has approximately 790,000 distinct CDR3 sequences, around 62% seen once. This record comes from a study of blood T cells in healthy people across ages. From germline, CDR1 is LGHNA and CDR2 YSLEER. V lost 1 base, J lost 13 bases, and 18 bases lay in between. The CDR3 is 14 residues long. Study-level results: The study found more naive CD4+ cells and higher diversity in long-lived than aged donors.

The clonotype was recovered from a man aged 25 to 40 in good health. The rearrangement uses TRBV4-3 and TRBJ2-3; D perhaps matches TRBD2 (7 bases). Sample: blood. The CDR3 region is CASSQAPPGRGKYF. The CDR3 DNA reads TGCGCCAGCAGCCAAGCACCCCCGGGGAGGGGGAAGTATTTT.